This TCR beta chain was sequenced in a study of beta chain features in type 1 diabetes. Expressed TCRB transcripts were sequenced because the entire RNA isolate underwent reverse transcription. The repertoire was sequenced with immunoSEQ multiplex PCR; TCRdb's copy has only in-frame clones and lacks some. There are hundreds of thousands of clones in the sample; over 7.5% occur only once, and approximately 0.035% lies in the top ten. This clone was found a few times. The V gene's germline CDR1 is SNHLY and CDR2 FYNNEI. The CDR3 is 14 residues long. V was pared by 1 base and J by 4 bases, with 7 bases between. Around 120 mL of blood, on average, came from one heparinised draw per donor.

This TCR was recovered from a woman under 30 in good health. The rearrangement joins TRBV2 to TRBJ2-2, with D unresolved. The sample was naive CD4+ T cells from blood. The CDR3 loop is CASSEGRGTGELFF. CDR3 nucleotide sequence: TGTGCCAGCAGTGAAGGAAGAGGCACCGGGGAGCTGTTTTTT. Complete variable domain (other parts from reference TRBV2 and TRBJ2-2): EPEVTQTPSHQVTQMGQEVILRCVPISNHLYFYWYRQILGQKVEFLVSFYNNEISEKSEIFDDQFSVERPDGSNFTLKIRSTKLEDSAMYFCASSEGRGTGELFFGEGSRLTVL.